This T cell receptor (beta chain) was captured by sequencing in a study of spatial heterogeneity in lung cancer. Overall study context: Sequences of the beta chain were consistently detected in greater numbers than alpha-chain sequences. A unique TCR and UMI combination showed up more than ten times in raw reads, on average.

Overall study results and limits: Blood carried ubiquitous expanded tumor TCRs more at resection than follow-up.

TCRdb reprocessed the 5' RACE reads via MiXCR and lists one record per CDR3 protein. The sample lists tens of thousands of distinct CDR3 sequences; roughly an eighth were seen once. V was clipped by 1 base and J by 3 bases; unmatched bases: 7. Germline lookup yields CDR1 SGHRS and CDR2 YFSETQ. This CDR3 contains 16 residues. Sample time point: sample taken at primary tumor resection. Unsorted tumor, nontumor lung tissue or cryopreserved PBMC supplied the whole RNA. There were some 76 donors, all of them untreated patients with early-stage non-small cell lung cancer. With regard to this clonotype: Its antigen is not identified.

This material consisted of PBMCs, taken at surgery. The source of this sequence is a male donor with early-stage non-small cell lung cancer. The gene calls are TRBV5-1 and TRBJ1-1; the match to TRBD1 covers 9 bases. CDR3 coding DNA: TGCGCCAGCAGCTTGCCCGGGACAGGGACTTACACTGAAGCTTTCTTT. This codes for CASSLPGTGTYTEAFF.